Presented here are 18 T cell receptor beta chains from one specimen sequenced in a study of T cells expressing NK-cell markers. For each CDR3 protein, TCRdb gives one entry from its re-call of the 5' RACE reads, without DNA. The specimen's table records approximately 550,000 distinct CDR3 sequences. The specimen sequenced was blood T cells: a sorted CD56 or NKG2C T cell subset, CD4+ or CD8+ T cells, or bulk PBMC T cells (not recorded which). The receptors come from a man between 18 and 29 years old in good health.

This sequence joins TRBV28 and TRBJ2-7. The CDR3 covers 16 residues. CDR1 is MDHEN and CDR2 is SYDVKM in the germline V gene. This chain's CDR3 is CAVDFSGSQSSYEQYF.

This chain joins TRBV6-4 and TRBJ2-1; the TRBD2 assignment by TCRdb is unverifiable without DNA. Germline CDR1 MRHNA, CDR2 SNTAGT. The CDR3 spans 15 residues. The CDR3 loop is CASSDLASGSNEQFF.

This chain joins TRBV18 and TRBJ1-3. Germline loops: CDR1 KGHSH, CDR2 LQKENI. This CDR3 is built from 13 residues. The CDR3 reads CASSPRLGNTIYF.

The chain couples TRBV12-3 or TRBV12-4 to TRBJ1-6; TCRdb picks TRBD1, but there is no DNA to check that call. CDR3 length: 12 residues. CDR3 residues: CASSRENSPLHF.

V is TRBV5-1 and J is TRBJ2-1; there is no DNA to check the TCRdb D call of TRBD2. Germline V CDR1 and CDR2: SGHRS, YFSETQ. The CDR3 runs to 12 residues. The CDR3 spells CASSDPGLPGFF. Combining the CDR3 with reference TRBV5-1 and TRBJ2-1 gives the whole variable domain KAGVTQTPRYLIKTRGQQVTLSCSPISGHRSVSWYQQTPGQGLQFLFEYFSETQRNKGNFPGRFSGRQFSNSRSEMNVSTLELGDSALYLCASSDPGLPGFFGPGTRLTVL.

This chain joins TRBV10-3 and TRBJ1-4; TCRdb picks TRBD1, but there is no DNA to check that call. In germline, CDR1 is ENHRY, CDR2 SYGVKD. This CDR3 contains 12 residues. CDR3 sequence: CAISVKGQKLFF.

The CDR3 sequence: CASSQEGSPYGYTF. The J gene is TRBJ1-2, the V gene TRBV3-1. CDR1 LGHDT and CDR2 YNNKEL come from the germline V gene (reference sequence). CDR3 length: 14 amino acids.

CDR3 sequence: CASSQTWGYTF. The gene calls are TRBV12-3 or TRBV12-4 and TRBJ1-2. The CDR3 runs to 11 residues.

This chain links TRBV12-3 or TRBV12-4 with TRBJ2-1; TCRdb indicates TRBD2, and absent DNA this call remains unverified. There are 13 residues in the CDR3. The CDR3 reads CASSLTSAGEQFF.

The chain recombines TRBV25-1 with TRBJ1-1; the D call of TRBD1 rests on TCRdb alone, since no DNA is present to check it. Germline V gene data show CDR1 as MGHDK and CDR2 as SYGVNS. The CDR3 covers 12 residues. CDR3 loop: CASRGDGSEAFF.

The chain uses TRBV20-1 and TRBJ2-1; TCRdb calls TRBD2, which cannot be checked without DNA. CDR3 length: 15 amino acids. Germline values: CDR1 DFQATT, CDR2 SNEGSKA (reference sequence). CDR3 sequence reads: CSGRRREGTYNEQFF.

The CDR3 spells CASSEFRTDTQYF. The chain has TRBV2 and TRBJ2-3. The CDR3 totals 13 residues. Germline CDR1 and CDR2: SNHLY and FYNNEI.

CDR3 amino acids: CASGLLPTASSYEQYF. The V call is TRBV12-5, the J call TRBJ2-7; without DNA, the TCRdb call of TRBD2 cannot be checked. This CDR3 is built from 16 residues. Per the germline V gene, CDR1 is LGHNT and CDR2 is FRNRAP. Complete variable domain (other parts from reference TRBV12-5 and TRBJ2-7): DARVTQTPRHKVTEMGQEVTMRCQPILGHNTVFWYRQTMMQGLELLAYFRNRAPLDDSGMPKDRFSAEMPDATLATLKIQPSEPRDSAVYFCASGLLPTASSYEQYFGPGTRLTVT.

This sequence joins TRBV5-1 and TRBJ2-7; TCRdb names TRBD1, which stays unverified in the absence of DNA. The CDR3 covers 14 residues. Germline V lookup: CDR1 SGHRS, CDR2 YFSETQ. The CDR3 sequence: CASTGRDRDYEQYF.

The V gene is TRBV7-3, the J gene TRBJ2-1. The CDR3 covers 13 residues. In germline, CDR1 is SGHTA, CDR2 FQGTGA. The chain's CDR3 is CASSLISEDEQFF.

V gene TRBV10-3 combines with J gene TRBJ1-2; checking the TCRdb D call of TRBD1 is not possible without DNA. This CDR3 is 16 amino acids long. Per the germline V gene, CDR1 is ENHRY and CDR2 is SYGVKD. CDR3: CAISEGTGITHYGYTF.

The rearrangement links TRBV21-1 to TRBJ2-7; TCRdb outputs TRBD1, but without DNA this stays unchecked. TRBV21-1 is tagged as a pseudogene. CDR3 length: 15 residues. CDR3: CANEVLQGGAYEQYF.

The V and J genes are TRBV7-8 and TRBJ2-5; the TRBD2 assignment by TCRdb is unverifiable without DNA. Germline-derived CDR1 and CDR2 are SGHVS and FQNEAQ. The CDR3 is 17 amino acids. CDR3 protein: CASRPTSGLRAAETQYF.